This TCR beta chain originates from a study of blood T cell repertoires in COVID-19. Background on the study: The United States, Italy and Spain provided the acute and convalescent COVID-19 samples. The analysed material was cDNA or gDNA that came from T cells, B-cell-depleted T cells, or PBMCs.

This CDR3 is built from 14 residues. Trimming took 1 base from V and 0 from J, leaving 7 bases between them. In germline, CDR1 is LGHDT, CDR2 YNNKEL (reference sequence). Source study methods: The assay estimated nucleated cells by amplifying reference gene primers. Clones were sequenced by immunoSEQ multiplex PCR, and TCRdb holds only the in-frame ones, with some missing. For V, J and clone size, that table is used; D and trimming come from the DNA. The sample lists about 210,000 clones, approximately 80% seen once, with around 2.5% in the top ten. The chain recombines TRBV3-1 (or the pseudogene TRBV3-2) with TRBJ2-7; D gene unclear. This clonotype was obtained from a man aged 40-49 years who had recovered from COVID-19. Material: peripheral blood. The CDR3 nucleotides read TGTGCCAGCAGCCAAGGACTGAACTCCTACGAGCAGTACTTC. Translating gives CASSQGLNSYEQYF.